Given below is one TCR beta chain in context. Its antigen is undetermined. These data come from a study of CD8 T cells in Susac syndrome. General study results and limits: Susac-specific public clones in total CD8+ repertoires numbered approximately 17; in CD8+ TEMRA repertoires, they numbered a few. CD8+ clonal expansion in Susac peaked in TEMRA cells and active patients. An acknowledgment was made by the study that its TCR sequencing and HLA analysis involved relatively few individuals.

Germline loops: CDR1 SQVTM, CDR2 ANQGSEA. V was shortened by 3 bases and J by 0 bases, with 12 bases between the two germline ends. This CDR3 spans 15 amino acids. About 0.45 to 1 ug RNA was reverse transcribed with random hexamers. An immunoSEQ multiplex PCR generated amplified TCR beta CDR3 products spanning 54 Vbeta and 13 Jbeta. TCRdb reprocessed the immunoSEQ multiplex PCR reads with MiXCR, giving one entry per CDR3 protein. The sample records around 170,000 distinct CDR3 sequences, more than 85% being singletons. The rearrangement uses TRBV29-1 and TRBJ1-3; D is undetermined. This sequence was found in a human donor with Susac syndrome. Sequencing used CD8+ T cells from PBMCs. CDR3 sequence reads: CSVEDRRHSGNTIYF. CDR3 nucleotide sequence: TGCAGCGTTGAGGACCGTAGGCACTCTGGAAACACCATATATTTT. Filled out from reference TRBV29-1 and TRBJ1-3, the complete variable domain reads SAVISQKPSRDICQRGTSLTIQCQVDSQVTMMFWYRQQPGQSLTLIATANQGSEATYESGFVIDKFPISRPNLTFSTLTVSNMSPEDSSIYLCSVEDRRHSGNTIYFGEGSWLTVV.